This TCR beta chain was captured in a study of cytotoxic CD8 clonotypes in ibrutinib-treated CLL. As for the study in general: Patient counts were roughly 10 relapsed/refractory, under 16 treatment-naive and fewer than 18 IGHV unmutated.

Assay used: immunoSEQ multiplex PCR; TCRdb lists only in-frame clones, some missing. Of 19,000 or so clones detected, roughly 80% appear once; the ten largest clones hold under 7%. The CDR3 covers 13 residues. Germline V gives CDR1 MNHEY, CDR2 SMNVEV (reference sequence). With 2 bases removed from V and 3 bases from J, the gap between germline ends came to 5 bases. The clonotype originates from a human donor with chronic lymphocytic leukemia. The source was PBMCs, collected before ibrutinib treatment. This chain uses TRBV27 with TRBJ2-4, with unresolved D. CDR3 sequence: CASSLVGKNIQYF. The CDR3 DNA sequence: TGTGCCAGCAGTTTAGTAGGCAAAAACATTCAGTACTTC.